This TCR beta chain was sequenced in a study of CD8 T cells in ankylosing spondylitis. The CDR3 spans 15 residues. Germline CDR1 is LGHNA and CDR2 is YNFKEQ. Germline trimming cut 3 bases from V and 5 bases from J; bases unmatched to any gene: 4. This clonotype has a count of ten or more. What it binds is unknown. TCRdb processed the 5' RACE reads anew with MiXCR; each CDR3 protein has one entry. The sample contains around 340,000 distinct CDR3 sequences, about 15% of which appear only once. Findings of the study overall: Reportedly, disease-linked clones are significantly enriched in ankylosing spondylitis patients' matched synovial fluid. Made up of roughly 8 highly homologous variants, a TCR beta motif appeared characteristic of ankylosing spondylitis blood.

The sequencing input was blood, either unsorted or a sorted T cell fraction (not recorded which). This chain connects TRBV4-2 to TRBJ2-2; TRBD2 aligns across 9 bases. This receptor was identified in a male donor with ankylosing spondylitis or in good health (not recorded which). CDR3 DNA sequence: TGTGCCAGCAGCCACCCTAGCGGGGTTACCGGGGAGCTGTTTTTT. Translated, it gives CASSHPSGVTGELFF.